These T cell receptor beta chains were read from a single sample in a study of cytomegalovirus exposure and HLA in healthy donors. Here immunoSEQ multiplex PCR was the method, and the copy in TCRdb shows in-frame clones only, minus some. The table shows about 160,000 clones, with 85% to 90% occurring only once. The source material was PBMCs. The source is a man between 18 and 35 years old in good health and CMV-seronegative. Both conserved end residues are part of each CDR3. D genes are given only for firm matches. Size values are once, few and many counts, or a class for expanded clones, and some rows have none.

NA | TRBJ2-3 | TRBV9 | TRBD1 | 16 | CASSSSGGTGKDTQYF | TGTGCCAGCAGCTCAAGCGGAGGGACAGGGAAAGATACGCAGTATTTT
NA | TRBJ2-7 | TRBV18 | TRBD2 | 16 | CASSELTGTSGSEQYF | TGTGCCAGCTCAGAATTGACCGGGACTAGCGGGAGCGAGCAGTACTTC
NA | TRBJ1-4 | TRBV4-1 | TRBD1 | 17 | CASSPLRDRGKDEKLFF | TGCGCCAGCAGCCCGCTACGGGACAGGGGTAAGGACGAAAAACTGTTTTTT
NA | TRBJ2-7 | TRBV7-6 | TRBD2 | 16 | CASSLVFAGELDEQYF | TGTGCCAGCAGCTTAGTTTTTGCGGGAGAACTAGACGAGCAGTACTTC
NA | TRBJ1-2 | TRBV19 | TRBD1 | 18 | CASSPARTGGIANYGYTF | TGTGCCAGTAGTCCCGCCCGGACAGGGGGAATTGCTAACTATGGCTACACCTTC
few | TRBJ1-1 | TRBV27 | NA | 14 | CASSLSFLNTEAFF | TGTGCCAGCAGTTTGTCCTTTTTGAACACTGAAGCTTTCTTT
NA | TRBJ2-7 | TRBV5-5 | NA | 11 | CASSSRYEQYF | TGTGCCAGCAGTTCGCGTTACGAGCAGTACTTC
NA | TRBJ2-3 | TRBV6-6 | NA | 15 | CASSRKTGRMDTQYF | TGTGCCAGCAGCCGGAAAACAGGGCGGATGGATACGCAGTATTTT
NA | TRBJ2-7 | TRBV11-1 | NA | 16 | CASSLEAQQVPYEQYF | TGTGCCAGCAGCTTAGAGGCGCAACAGGTACCCTACGAGCAGTACTTC
NA | TRBJ1-2 | TRBV28 | NA | 14 | CASTYGRAWGGYTF | TGTGCCAGCACCTACGGCAGGGCTTGGGGTGGCTACACCTTC
NA | TRBJ1-3 | TRBV28 | NA | 11 | CASSPGMAIYF | TGTGCCAGCAGCCCCGGGATGGCCATATATTTT
NA | TRBJ2-5 | TRBV25-1 | TRBD1 | 13 | CASSVTGGETQYF | TGTGCCAGCAGTGTCACAGGGGGGGAGACCCAGTACTTC
NA | TRBJ2-5 | TRBV7-8 | NA | 13 | CASSPRDQETQYF | TGTGCCAGCAGCCCGCGGGACCAAGAGACCCAGTACTTC
NA | TRBJ1-1 | TRBV2 | NA | 12 | CASSVRGTEAFF | TGTGCCAGCAGTGTCCGGGGCACTGAAGCTTTCTTT
NA | TRBJ2-1 | TRBV27 | TRBD2 | 13 | CASGDYQNNEQFF | TGTGCCAGTGGGGACTATCAAAACAATGAGCAGTTCTTC
NA | TRBJ2-1 | TRBV4-3 | NA | 15 | CASSQDGTDRDEQFF | TGCGCCAGCAGCCAAGATGGGACTGATAGAGATGAGCAGTTCTTC
once | TRBJ1-1 | TRBV19 | NA | 11 | CASTPGTEAFF | TGTGCCAGTACCCCGGGCACTGAAGCTTTCTTT
NA | TRBJ2-7 | TRBV13 | NA | 15 | CASSLLAGSPYEQYF | TGTGCCAGCAGCTTACTGGCAGGGTCACCCTACGAGCAGTACTTC
NA | TRBJ2-1 | TRBV5-6 | NA | 13 | CASSGERYNEQFF | TGTGCCAGCAGCGGGGAGCGGTACAATGAGCAGTTCTTC
NA | TRBJ1-4 | TRBV19 | NA | 13 | CASSIAREEKLFF | TGTGCCAGTAGTATCGCCCGGGAAGAAAAACTGTTTTTT
NA | TRBJ2-7 | TRBV4-1 | TRBD1 | 15 | CASSPRDSSSYEQYF | TGCGCCAGCTCCCCCCGGGACAGCAGCTCCTACGAGCAGTACTTC
NA | TRBJ2-1 | TRBV7-2 | NA | 13 | CASSFIADNEQFF | TGTGCCAGCAGCTTTATAGCGGACAATGAGCAGTTCTTC
NA | TRBJ1-1 | TRBV7-9 | NA | 13 | CASSYAPGFGAFF | TGTGCCAGCAGCTATGCACCGGGATTCGGAGCTTTCTTT
NA | TRBJ2-6 | TRBV7-9 | TRBD1 | 14 | CASRDSGTGDVLTF | TGTGCCAGCAGAGACTCCGGGACAGGGGACGTCCTGACTTTC
NA | TRBJ2-7 | TRBV28 | TRBD1 | 13 | CASSEQGPYEQYF | TGTGCCAGCAGTGAACAGGGGCCGTACGAGCAGTACTTC
NA | TRBJ1-2 | TRBV28 | TRBD1 | 14 | CASSPPTDRGGYTF | TGTGCCAGCAGCCCTCCGACCGACAGGGGTGGCTACACCTTC
NA | TRBJ2-3 | TRBV19 | TRBD1 | 15 | CASSMDRASTDTQYF | TGTGCCAGTAGTATGGACAGGGCTAGCACAGATACGCAGTATTTT
NA | TRBJ2-1 | TRBV4-3 | NA | 13 | CASSLDYYNEQFF | TGCGCCAGCAGCCTGGACTACTATAATGAGCAGTTCTTC
NA | TRBJ1-2 | TRBV4-1 | TRBD1 | 15 | CASSQGTGVHYGYTF | TGCGCCAGCAGCCAAGGGACAGGGGTTCACTATGGCTACACCTTC
NA | TRBJ2-1 | TRBV7-9 | TRBD1 | 15 | CASSLRDRGWNEQFF | TGTGCCAGCAGCTTAAGGGACAGGGGCTGGAATGAGCAGTTCTTC
NA | TRBJ1-1 | TRBV6-5 | NA | 15 | CASSYSSSGGTEAFF | TGTGCCAGCAGTTACTCGAGCTCCGGGGGCACTGAAGCTTTCTTT
NA | TRBJ1-4 | TRBV25-1 | TRBD1 | 17 | CASSGRLGGVANEKLFF | TGTGCCAGCAGTGGGCGTTTAGGGGGCGTAGCTAATGAAAAACTGTTTTTT
NA | TRBJ1-3 | TRBV7-9 | NA | 14 | CASSPRGVGNTIYF | TGTGCCAGCAGCCCCCGGGGGGTAGGAAACACCATATATTTT
NA | TRBJ2-1 | TRBV2 | NA | 12 | CASSPGATHIFF | TGTGCCAGCAGTCCAGGGGCCACCCACATCTTCTTC
NA | TRBJ2-7 | TRBV4-1 | TRBD2 | 16 | CASSQDKYGLAGVFHF | TGCGCCAGCAGCCAAGATAAGTACGGACTAGCGGGAGTATTCCACTTC
NA | TRBJ2-1 | TRBV28 | TRBD2 | 16 | CASTVGTSGAYNEQFF | TGTGCCAGCACCGTTGGGACTAGCGGGGCCTACAATGAGCAGTTCTTC
NA | TRBJ2-1 | TRBV7-6 | TRBD2 | 18 | CASSLDASGQLSYNEQFF | TGTGCCAGCAGCTTAGATGCTAGCGGGCAACTCTCCTACAATGAGCAGTTCTTC
NA | TRBJ1-5 | TRBV30 | NA | 15 | CAWTGGAGQGQPQHF | TGTGCCTGGACGGGAGGGGCCGGCCAGGGTCAGCCCCAGCATTTT
NA | TRBJ2-7 | TRBV10-3 | TRBD1 | 14 | CAISGQGLPYEQYF | TGTGCCATCAGTGGACAGGGTCTGCCCTACGAGCAGTACTTC
NA | TRBJ1-1 | TRBV4-1 | TRBD1 | 13 | CASSLGQGAEAFF | TGCGCCAGCAGCCTGGGACAGGGGGCAGAAGCTTTCTTT
few | TRBJ2-1 | TRBV6-5 | NA | 13 | CASSPFAVGEQFF | TGTGCCAGCAGCCCGTTCGCTGTCGGTGAGCAGTTCTTC
NA | TRBJ1-2 | TRBV2 | TRBD1 | 14 | CASSADRGLGGYTF | TGTGCCAGCAGCGCCGACAGGGGGCTAGGGGGCTACACCTTC
NA | TRBJ2-2 | TRBV11-2 | NA | 16 | CASSSPWTAFTGELFF | TGTGCCAGCAGCTCACCATGGACAGCTTTCACCGGGGAGCTGTTTTTT
NA | TRBJ1-3 | TRBV5-4 | TRBD1 | 16 | CASSIISGGSGNTIYF | TGTGCCAGCAGCATTATATCAGGGGGCTCTGGAAACACCATATATTTT
NA | TRBJ1-4 | TRBV2 | NA | 15 | CASPTEPGTNEKLFF | TGTGCCAGCCCGACGGAGCCCGGGACTAATGAAAAACTGTTTTTT
NA | TRBJ1-4 | TRBV7-2 | NA | 17 | CASSLAGPRRGGEKLFF | TGTGCCAGCAGCTTAGCAGGCCCAAGGCGGGGGGGCGAAAAACTGTTTTTT
NA | TRBJ2-1 | TRBV7-2 | TRBD2 | 16 | CASSSGGPSSYNEQFF | TGTGCCAGCAGCTCGGGGGGGCCGAGCTCCTACAATGAGCAGTTCTTC
NA | TRBJ1-1 | TRBV27 | NA | 17 | CASSPRGGGLMLAEAFF | TGTGCCAGCAGTCCGAGAGGGGGGGGGCTTATGTTGGCTGAAGCTTTCTTT